This T cell receptor beta chain stems from a study of beta chain features in type 1 diabetes listed by TCRdb under 2018. For the study in its entirety: Mean age, gender distribution, total cell number and subset yield were not different between patients and healthy donors. A total of roughly 99 million sorted cells were examined across all samples, and the number of cells per subset was strongly correlated with RNA yield. Regulatory and stem cell-like memory subsets were obtained from only 8 patients and about eight healthy donors, while naive and central memory subsets were obtained from all 28 donors. In the study, TCRB repertoires of sorted circulating CD4+ T cell subsets from recently diagnosed type 1 diabetes patients were compared with those of matched healthy donors. Study-level results and caveats: HLA sub-analyses involved small numbers of individuals, so any influence of HLA type on TCRB rearrangement remained unresolved. PCR may preferentially amplify shorter templates, but because patient and control samples were amplified and corrected together, any resulting skew would affect both groups equally. At VDJ recombination sites, patients with type 1 diabetes made fewer insertions and deleted more nucleotides, a pattern implying thymic rearrangement abnormalities. Type 1 diabetes patients showed a moderate but significant shortening of TCRB CDR3 length in all four CD4+ subsets. Naive, central memory and regulatory TCRB repertoires appeared more similar among patients than among healthy donors. Sequencing cDNA rather than genomic DNA could over-represent highly expressing activated cells, although activation and CD3 levels did not differ between groups.

This clone was recorded a few times. Which antigen it targets is not known. It has no much larger one-base neighbor in the sample; base qualities were not kept. CDR1 and CDR2 were assigned from the germline V gene (reference sequence) as GTSNPN and SVGIG. The CDR3 runs 13 amino acids, cysteine and phenylalanine included. Just the 39-base CDR3 DNA is kept, in frame starting at base 1. After removal of 0 bases from V and 12 bases from J, the junction retains 9 bases not matched to a gene. All of the isolated RNA was reverse transcribed with the High Capacity cDNA Reverse Transcription Kit, so expressed TCRB transcripts were sequenced. Deep immunoSEQ sequencing was performed on naive, central memory and regulatory T cell samples, with an average of roughly 3.5 million total reads per sample. After sorted cells were lysed in RLT buffer, RNA was extracted with DNase-treated RNeasy Micro or Mini kits, with the choice depending on cell number. To prevent cross-contamination, each cell subset was processed individually, whereas patient and healthy donor samples were processed jointly. Using the immunoSEQ multiplex PCR, TCRB sequences were amplified from cDNA into 87-bp fragments spanning the CDR3 region. Sequencing of the amplicons was done on the Illumina HiSeq platform. The study's own analysis went as follows. Synthetic template baselines were used to correct PCR bias computationally, reads within Hamming distance 2 were collapsed, and singletons that could not be merged were discarded. Reads were aligned against IMGT to assign V, D and J genes, CDR3 length and insertions or deletions at six rearrangement sites. Within each subset, clonotype counts were normalized to the number of sorted cells before true diversity and Gini coefficients were calculated with the tcR R package. The overlap coefficient, calculated on TCRB nucleotide sequences, was used to measure repertoire sharing. Out-of-frame TCRB sequences from naive cells were analyzed as a proxy for the pre-selection repertoire. In TCRdb, the immuneACCESS table is reduced to in-frame sequences with V and J assigned. These tables do not hold every clone; where another copy was compared, an unresolved V gene accounts for under half, and the others remain unexplained. That table supplies the V and J calls and clone size; D and trimming were determined from the DNA. Recorded for this sample are 400,000 to 600,000 clones; over 25% of them occurred a single time. 0.065% of the sample belongs to the ten largest clones.

A single peripheral blood draw of about 116 mL on average was collected from each donor into heparinised tubes. A BD FACSAria II and a panel including CD45RO, CCR7, CD25, CD127, CD95 and CD27 were used to sort naive, central memory, regulatory and stem cell-like memory CD4+ T cells. Every sorted population had a purity above 95%. PBMCs were separated immediately by Lymphoprep density gradient centrifugation and were stained directly, without being cultured. Samples were stained and sorted in pairs, with one healthy donor and one patient per experiment, so that batch effects were minimized. The V gene is TRBV30 and the J gene is TRBJ1-1; the central 8 bases match TRBD1. This clonotype was obtained from a man in his late teens or twenties in good health. Sequencing was carried out using naive CD4+ T cells from blood. The sample's cell subset or site label, decoded: true naive CD4+ T cells. The nucleotides read TGTGCCTGGAGTGTAATAGTGACAGGGGTATCTTTCTTT. It specifies CAWSVIVTGVSFF.